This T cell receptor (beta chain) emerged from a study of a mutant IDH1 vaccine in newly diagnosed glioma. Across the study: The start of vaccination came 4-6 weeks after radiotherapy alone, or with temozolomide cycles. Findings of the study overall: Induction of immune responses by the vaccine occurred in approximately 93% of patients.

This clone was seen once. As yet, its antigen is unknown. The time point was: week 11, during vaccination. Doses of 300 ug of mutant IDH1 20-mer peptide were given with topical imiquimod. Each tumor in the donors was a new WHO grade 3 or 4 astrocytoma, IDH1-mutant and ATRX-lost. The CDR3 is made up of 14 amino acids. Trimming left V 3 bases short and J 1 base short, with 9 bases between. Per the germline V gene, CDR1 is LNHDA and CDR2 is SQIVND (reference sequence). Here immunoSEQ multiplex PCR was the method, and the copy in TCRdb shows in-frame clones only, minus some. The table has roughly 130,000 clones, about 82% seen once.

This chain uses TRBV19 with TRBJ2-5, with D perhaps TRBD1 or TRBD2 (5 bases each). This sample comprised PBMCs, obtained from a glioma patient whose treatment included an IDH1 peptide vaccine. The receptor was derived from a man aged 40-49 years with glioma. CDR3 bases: TGTGCCAGTAGTATGCGAGGGGTCCAAGAGACCCAGTACTTC. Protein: CASSMRGVQETQYF.